A single sample is the source of the 12 T cell receptor beta chains below, sequenced in a study of Ad26.COV2.S vaccination and SARS-CoV-2 variants. Profiled with immunoSEQ multiplex PCR; TCRdb holds only in-frame clones, not every one. The sample yields approximately 410,000 clones, about 90% seen once. Treatment specified: around 19 received Ad26.COV2.S at low or high dose, single or two shots; five or six received placebo; per-sample allocation not given. Sampling was done on day 63 after the first vaccine or placebo injection. Sequences were derived from peripheral blood, sampled in a trial of Ad26.COV2.S vaccine versus placebo. These receptors were collected from a person aged 18-65 years who received the Ad26.COV2.S COVID-19 vaccine or a placebo.

This sequence joins TRBV18 and TRBJ1-1; no firm D call. Between the trimmed V and J ends, which lost 0 bases and 4 bases, there was a span of 9 bases. The CDR3 covers 14 residues. Germline values: CDR1 KGHSH, CDR2 LQKENI. Here the CDR3 DNA reads TGTGCCAGCTCACCACCGACCAAGGTCACTGAAGCTTTCTTT. It translates to CASSPPTKVTEAFF.

J is TRBJ2-7 and V is TRBV6-2 or TRBV6-3; no definite D call. Germline V CDR1 and CDR2: MNHEY, SVGEGT. The CDR3 consists of 14 residues. The V end lost 5 bases, the J end lost 0 bases, and 11 bases lay between the germline ends. CDR3 amino acids: CASSDDVSSYEQYF. As DNA, the CDR3 is TGTGCCAGCAGTGACGACGTCAGCTCCTACGAGCAGTACTTC.

J is TRBJ1-1 and V is TRBV5-4; tentative D call: TRBD1 (5 bases). This CDR3 is 13 amino acids long. Germline V lookup: CDR1 SGHNT, CDR2 YYREEE (reference sequence). V was pared by 7 bases and J by 0 bases, with 10 bases between. CDR3 nucleotide sequence: TGTGCCAGCCGTCAGGGATTGAACACTGAAGCTTTCTTT. Translating gives CASRQGLNTEAFF. Variable domain in full (rest from reference TRBV5-4 and TRBJ1-1): ETGVTQSPTHLIKTRGQQVTLRCSSQSGHNTVSWYQQALGQGPQFIFQYYREEENGRGNFPPRFSGLQFPNYSSELNVNALELDDSALYLCASRQGLNTEAFFGQGTRLTVV.

The rearrangement links TRBV7-8 to TRBJ2-7; TRBD2 is a possible D gene (7 bases). The germline gives CDR1 SGHVS, CDR2 FQNEAQ. The length of the CDR3 is 13 residues. V was pared by 4 bases and J by 5 bases, with 12 bases between. CDR3 sequence (DNA): TGTGCCAGCAGCTCGGGGGGCCTGGACGAGCAGTACTTC. Translating gives CASSSGGLDEQYF.

The chain has TRBV6-5 and TRBJ2-7; 8 nucleotides match TRBD2. The CDR3 contains 14 residues. Germline assignment: CDR1 MNHEY and CDR2 SVGAGI. The junction had 5 bases not matched to a gene; V was cut back by 7 bases and J by 0 bases. The CDR3 sequence: CASNSGGASYEQYF. The CDR3 nucleotides are TGTGCCAGCAACTCGGGGGGGGCCTCCTACGAGCAGTACTTC.

The chain links TRBV11-2 to TRBJ2-2; D is undetermined. Between the trimmed V and J ends, which lost 5 bases and 7 bases, there was a span of 8 bases. The CDR3 runs to 12 residues. Per germline, CDR1 SGHAT and CDR2 FQNNGV. The DNA of the CDR3 is TGTGCCAGCAGCCCCGGCGGCGGGGAGCTGTTTTTT. Its protein product is CASSPGGGELFF.

The J gene is TRBJ1-4, the V gene TRBV5-4; 7 bases line up with TRBD1. V shed 0 bases and J 8 bases; nucleotides not matched to a gene: 4. Germline assignment: CDR1 SGHNT and CDR2 YYREEE (reference sequence). The CDR3 has 14 amino acids. CDR3 in amino acids: CASSLGQGQEKLFF. DNA of the CDR3: TGTGCCAGCAGCTTGGGACAGGGTCAAGAAAAACTGTTTTTT.

This chain links TRBV2 with TRBJ2-7; D perhaps matches TRBD1 (5 bases). The germline V and J ends were trimmed by 1 base and 5 bases, with 12 bases remaining between them. Germline values: CDR1 SNHLY, CDR2 FYNNEI. CDR3 length: 14 amino acids. CDR3 region: CASSEDLGRDEQYF. In nucleotides, the CDR3 is TGTGCCAGCAGTGAAGATTTGGGCAGGGACGAGCAGTACTTC.

This chain's CDR3 is CASSHQGTSGANVLTF. CDR3 bases: TGCGCCAGCAGCCACCAAGGAACCTCTGGGGCCAACGTCCTGACTTTC. The chain has TRBV5-1 and TRBJ2-6; the D is unclear. The CDR3 length is 16 residues. The ends were cut back, 4 bases at V and 0 bases at J, with 11 bases in the middle. The germline V gene encodes CDR1 SGHRS and CDR2 YFSETQ. Full variable domain (rest looked up from reference TRBV5-1 and TRBJ2-6): KAGVTQTPRYLIKTRGQQVTLSCSPISGHRSVSWYQQTPGQGLQFLFEYFSETQRNKGNFPGRFSGRQFSNSRSEMNVSTLELGDSALYLCASSHQGTSGANVLTFGAGSRLTVL.

The chain is built from TRBV20-1 and TRBJ1-1; the match to TRBD1 covers 10 bases. The CDR3 is 15 amino acids. The ends lost 7 bases at V and 2 bases at J; junction bases unmatched: 10. Germline CDR1 and CDR2: DFQATT and SNEGSKA (reference sequence). The CDR3 nucleotides are TGCAGTGTTAGTGGGACAGGGGTTTTAAACACTGAAGCTTTCTTT. This sequence encodes CSVSGTGVLNTEAFF.

The rearrangement links TRBV4-3 to TRBJ1-3; 8 bases map to TRBD1. The CDR3 has 15 amino acids. Germline CDR1 LGHNA, CDR2 YSLEER. The V and J ends lost 4 bases and 0 bases, in that order; junction bases with no gene match: 2. The CDR3 DNA reads as TGCGCCAGCAGCCCAGGGACAGGCTCTGGAAACACCATATATTTT. Protein product: CASSPGTGSGNTIYF.

This chain uses TRBV23-1 with TRBJ1-6, with D perhaps TRBD1 (5 bases). TRBV23-1 is recorded as an ORF, its role being uncertain. The CDR3 has 16 residues. The V end lost 0 bases, the J end lost 6 bases, and 12 bases lay between the germline ends. CDR3 sequence reads: CASSQSNRPRNSPLHF. The CDR3 nucleotides are TGCGCCAGCAGTCAATCTAACAGGCCTCGTAATTCACCCCTCCACTTT.